Following are 18 T cell receptor beta chains from one sample sequenced in a study of T cell changes during pregnancy in multiple sclerosis. Only in-frame clones appear in the TCRdb table, and some are missing; sequencing was by immunoSEQ multiplex PCR. The sample contains about 75,000 clones, about 94% of which appear only once. The material was CD4+ T cells from peripheral blood mononuclear cells, obtained after pregnancy. Receptors were obtained from a female donor with multiple sclerosis, enrolled in a pregnancy study.

The V call is TRBV28, the J call TRBJ2-7, with TRBD2 matching over 9 bases. CDR1 and CDR2 from the germline V gene are MDHEN and SYDVKM. V lost 6 bases and J lost 1; bases outside the gene matches: 7. This CDR3 spans 15 amino acids. Here the CDR3 reads CASRRAGGPSYEQYF. DNA of the CDR3: TGTGCCAGCAGGAGGGCGGGAGGGCCTTCCTACGAGCAGTACTTC. The full variable domain, with the rest looked up from reference TRBV28 and TRBJ2-7, is DVKVTQSSRYLVKRTGEKVFLECVQDMDHENMFWYRQDPGLGLRLIYFSYDVKMKEKGDIPEGYSVSREKKERFSLILESASTNQTSMYLCASRRAGGPSYEQYFGPGTRLTVT.

The V call is TRBV7-2, the J call TRBJ2-1; 8 nucleotides line up with TRBD2. CDR3 length equals 14 residues. Germline CDR1 reads SGHTA; CDR2 reads FQGNSA. Trimming at V came to 0 bases and at J to 12 bases, leaving 7 bases not matched to a gene. The CDR3 DNA is TGTGCCAGCAGCTTAGCGGGGACTAGGGGCGTGCAGTTCTTC. This sequence encodes CASSLAGTRGVQFF. Supplemented by reference TRBV7-2 and TRBJ2-1, the full variable domain reads GAGVSQSPSNKVTEKGKDVELRCDPISGHTALYWYRQSLGQGLEFLIYFQGNSAPDKSGLPSDRFSAERTGGSVSTLTIQRTQQEDSAVYLCASSLAGTRGVQFFGPGTRLTVL.

V usage is TRBV7-9 and J usage is TRBJ2-1; 8 nucleotides align to TRBD2. The CDR3 consists of 14 residues. The V segment lost 3 bases and the J segment 5 bases; nucleotides outside the gene matches: 3. Per the germline V gene, CDR1 is SEHNR and CDR2 is FQNEAQ (reference sequence). Here the CDR3 DNA reads TGTGCCAGCAGCTTCGGGGGGGCTAACAATGAGCAGTTCTTC. It encodes CASSFGGANNEQFF.

The chain couples TRBV21-1 to TRBJ2-7; the D call of TRBD1 is as the table states it, not checked on the DNA. TRBV21-1 is an annotated pseudogene. There are 14 residues in the CDR3. CDR3 sequence: CASVETGDQYEQYF. DNA for the CDR3: TGTGCCAGCGTTGAGACAGGGGATCAATACGAGCAGTACTTC.

The V gene is TRBV15, the J gene TRBJ2-1; possibly TRBD2 for D (6 bases). The CDR3 runs to 13 residues. Trimming took off 4 bases at V and 6 bases at J, with 10 bases between the two ends. Germline assignment: CDR1 LNHNV and CDR2 YYDKDF (reference sequence). CDR3 nucleotide sequence: TGTGCCACCAGCATCTACGGGAGCAATGAGCAGTTCTTC. This encodes CATSIYGSNEQFF. Using reference TRBV15 and TRBJ2-1 for the parts outside the CDR3, the full variable domain is DAMVIQNPRYQVTQFGKPVTLSCSQTLNHNVMYWYQQKSSQAPKLLFHYYDKDFNNEADTPDNFQSRRPNTSFCFLDIRSPGLGDTAMYLCATSIYGSNEQFFGPGTRLTVL.

This chain joins TRBV5-1 and TRBJ2-3, with 8 bases that match TRBD2. The CDR3 extends over 17 amino acids. Per germline, CDR1 SGHRS and CDR2 YFSETQ. The junction had 12 bases not matched to a gene; V was cut back by 3 bases and J by 3 bases. The CDR3 bases are TGCGCCAGCAGCTCGGGGACTAGTCGGTATCGAACAGATACGCAGTATTTT. Its protein product is CASSSGTSRYRTDTQYF. Complete variable domain (other parts from reference TRBV5-1 and TRBJ2-3): KAGVTQTPRYLIKTRGQQVTLSCSPISGHRSVSWYQQTPGQGLQFLFEYFSETQRNKGNFPGRFSGRQFSNSRSEMNVSTLELGDSALYLCASSSGTSRYRTDTQYFGPGTRLTVL.

This chain joins TRBV4-3 and TRBJ2-1; D is ambiguous. CDR1 is LGHNA, CDR2 YSLEER, per germline. The CDR3 runs to 15 residues. Trimming pared 0 bases from V and 8 bases from J, leaving 14 bases between. The DNA of the CDR3 is TGCGCCAGCAGCCAAGATCTTGTCCGCGAGGATGAGCAGTTCTTC. It is translated as CASSQDLVREDEQFF.

The chain uses TRBV6-1 and TRBJ2-3; TRBD2 is a possible D gene (6 bases). This CDR3 has 14 residues. Per the germline V gene, CDR1 is MNHNS and CDR2 is SASEGT. V lost 4 bases to trimming and J lost 5 bases, with 13 bases between them. For the CDR3, the DNA is TGTGCCAGCAGTGTCACTAGCTCGGAAGATACGCAGTATTTT. Its translation: CASSVTSSEDTQYF.

The V gene is TRBV6-5, the J gene TRBJ1-2; 8 nucleotides agree with TRBD1. CDR1 is MNHEY and CDR2 is SVGAGI in the germline V gene. The CDR3 is 14 amino acids. The trim removed 4 bases at V and 2 bases at J, leaving 3 bases unmatched. The CDR3 protein is CASSWTGRNYGYTF. As DNA, the CDR3 is TGTGCCAGCAGTTGGACAGGGAGGAACTATGGCTACACCTTC.

The chain has TRBV7-2 and TRBJ2-6; 9 bases are a match to TRBD2. The CDR3 consists of 17 residues. V was clipped by 1 base and J by 3 bases; unmatched bases: 4. The V gene's germline CDR1 is SGHTA and CDR2 FQGNSA. Here the CDR3 reads CASSLVSGRGGANVLTF. Here the CDR3 DNA reads TGTGCCAGCAGCTTAGTTAGCGGGAGAGGTGGGGCCAACGTCCTGACTTTC.

The chain has TRBV5-1 and TRBJ2-5, with TRBD1 as a possible D gene (5 bases). The ends were cut back, 0 bases at V and 6 bases at J, with 12 bases in the middle. CDR1 is SGHRS, CDR2 YFSETQ, per germline. The CDR3 is 14 residues long. The DNA of the CDR3 is TGCGCCAGCAGCTTGGAGTCAGGGAAGAAGACCCAGTACTTC. Translation: CASSLESGKKTQYF.

V usage is TRBV9 and J usage is TRBJ1-4; D unclear. Germline V lookup: CDR1 SGDLS, CDR2 YYNGEE. The ends were cut back, 3 bases at V and 0 bases at J, with 9 bases in the middle. The length of the CDR3 is 15 residues. The DNA of the CDR3 is TGTGCCAGCAGCGCCCATTCGGCAACTAATGAAAAACTGTTTTTT. It translates to CASSAHSATNEKLFF.

This clone has just a few counts. This chain links TRBV19 with TRBJ1-5; the D is unclear. The ends were cut back, 7 bases at V and 0 bases at J, with 16 bases in the middle. Germline CDR1 and CDR2: LNHDA and SQIVND (reference sequence). The CDR3 runs to 16 residues. CDR3 sequence reads: CASNGMWGDSNQPQHF. CDR3 coding DNA: TGTGCCAGTAATGGTATGTGGGGAGATAGCAATCAGCCCCAGCATTTT. The whole variable domain, filled in from reference TRBV19 and TRBJ1-5, reads DGGITQSPKYLFRKEGQNVTLSCEQNLNHDAMYWYRQDPGQGLRLIYYSQIVNDFQKGDIAEGYSVSREKKESFPLTVTSAQKNPTAFYLCASNGMWGDSNQPQHFGDGTRLSIL.

The chain's CDR3 is CASSVGGGENNEQFF. The DNA for the CDR3 is TGTGCCAGCAGCGTAGGCGGAGGGGAAAACAATGAGCAGTTCTTC. This rearrangement joins TRBV9 to TRBJ2-1; D perhaps matches TRBD2 (6 bases). CDR3 length: 15 amino acids. Trimming cost V 0 bases and J 5 bases, with 12 bases left between them. Germline assignment: CDR1 SGDLS and CDR2 YYNGEE. Using reference TRBV9 and TRBJ2-1 for the parts outside the CDR3, the full variable domain is DSGVTQTPKHLITATGQRVTLRCSPRSGDLSVYWYQQSLDQGLQFLIQYYNGEERAKGNILERFSAQQFPDLHSELNLSSLELGDSALYFCASSVGGGENNEQFFGPGTRLTVL.

V usage is TRBV9 and J usage is TRBJ1-2, with D perhaps matching TRBD1 (6 bases). Trimming removed 4 bases from V and 5 bases from J, with 15 bases in between. There are 14 residues in the CDR3. CDR1 and CDR2 from the germline V gene are SGDLS and YYNGEE. This chain's CDR3 is CASSSTRGGYGYTF. The CDR3 nucleotides are TGTGCCAGCAGCTCGACCAGGGGCGGGTATGGCTACACCTTC.

The chain has TRBV18 and TRBJ2-1, with 8 positions matching TRBD1. The CDR3 has 17 amino acids. The V and J ends lost 6 bases and 7 bases, in that order; junction bases with no gene match: 17. Germline V gene sequence: CDR1 KGHSH, CDR2 LQKENI. Here the CDR3 DNA reads TGTGCCAGCTCTCCATCTTTCCAGGGGGCGGTAGTGAATGAGCAGTTCTTC. This sequence encodes CASSPSFQGAVVNEQFF.

The chain links TRBV30 to TRBJ1-1; TRBD1 agrees at 8 bases. The germline V gene encodes CDR1 GTSNPN and CDR2 SVGIG (reference sequence). The CDR3 length is 12 residues. V lost 7 bases and J lost 4; bases outside the gene matches: 5. CDR3 DNA: TGTGCCTATCACAGGGGGGGCACTGAAGCTTTCTTT. Residues: CAYHRGGTEAFF.

The gene calls are TRBV30 and TRBJ2-7; D is ambiguous. The CDR3 consists of 11 residues. Germline CDR1 is GTSNPN and CDR2 is SVGIG (reference sequence). DNA of the CDR3: TGTGCTGAAGGTCACGCGGACGAGCAGTACTTC. Its translation is CAEGHADEQYF.